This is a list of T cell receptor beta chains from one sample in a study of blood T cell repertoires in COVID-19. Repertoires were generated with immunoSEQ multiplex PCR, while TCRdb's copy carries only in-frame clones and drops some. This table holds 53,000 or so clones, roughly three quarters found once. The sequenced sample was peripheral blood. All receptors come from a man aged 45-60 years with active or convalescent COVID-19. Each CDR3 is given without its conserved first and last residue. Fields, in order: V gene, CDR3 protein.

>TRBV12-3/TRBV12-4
ASSSLAGTEQF
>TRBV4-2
ASSPRLAGDQETQY
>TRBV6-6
ASSQQGVHQPQH
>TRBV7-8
ASSLVGAINEKLF
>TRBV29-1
SASNREGSPLH
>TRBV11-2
ASSLVRNEQY
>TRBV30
AWSVGGDTDTQY
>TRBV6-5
ASARGYGTEAF
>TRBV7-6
ASSLALRSSGNTIY
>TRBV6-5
ASSYSRQGNTEAF
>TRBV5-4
AGSLPGRNTDTQY
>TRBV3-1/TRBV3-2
ASSQERQGGTGELF
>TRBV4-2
ASSQEYTRSSGNTIY
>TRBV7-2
ASSLVASPDEQY
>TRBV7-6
ASSLRGAGTINEQY
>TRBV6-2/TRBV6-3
ASSYSGGRGEKLF
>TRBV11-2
ASSLAAGGQETQY
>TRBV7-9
ASSPGTEKKY
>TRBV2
ASSALREAGELF
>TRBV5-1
ASSLAGGSGNTIY
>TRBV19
ASSIIQGSTEAF
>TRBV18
ASSRTENTGELF
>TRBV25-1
ASSDRDYYEQY
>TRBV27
ASSFRGSYGYT
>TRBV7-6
ASSMTGGALTGELF
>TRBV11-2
ASSSGLAGFTGELF
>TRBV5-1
ASSVDRVNGYT
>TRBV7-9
ASSPSTSRGTQY
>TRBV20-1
SASSPGTSGIDNEQF
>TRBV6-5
ASNRGQGEGYT
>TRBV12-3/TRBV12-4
AAAQGSGGYT
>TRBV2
ASSGGGGYEQY
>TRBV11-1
ASSLSVGAQNYGYT
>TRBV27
ASSAGTSGSRQF
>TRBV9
ASSVGTDYGYT
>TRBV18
ASSPKGYEQF
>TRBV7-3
ASSPRGGYEQY
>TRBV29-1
SVDTSGVNNEQF
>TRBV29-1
SVEDWGNTEAF
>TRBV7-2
ASRDGTGTQYTEAF
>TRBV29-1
SAQSEGNRY
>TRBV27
ASSLVGQGALSYGYT
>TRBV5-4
ASRWFGLGNTEAF
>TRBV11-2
ASSLVGGGGVSDEQY
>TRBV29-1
SVDREDGYT
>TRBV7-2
ASSLGGLGYEQY
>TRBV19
ASSARREVNEKLF
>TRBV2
ACAQGDGQPQH
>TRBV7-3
ASSLQGGFEQY
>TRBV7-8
ASSQDRGTEAF
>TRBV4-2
ASSQDILVTEAF